Listed below are T cell receptor beta chains from one sample, sequenced in a study of T cell responses to AZD1222 COVID-19 vaccine. Clones were read by immunoSEQ multiplex PCR, and TCRdb kept only the in-frame ones, dropping some. The sample yields 110,000 or so clones, just under 90% seen once. This specimen consisted of peripheral blood, obtained on day 0 of AZD1222 vaccination. The receptors were sampled from an adult in good health. CDR3s include the opening cysteine and the closing phenylalanine or tryptophan. Fields, in order: V gene, J gene, D gene, clone size, CDR3 DNA, CDR3 protein. D genes are given only for firm matches. Clone size, where shown, is once, few, many, or a class for clones that have expanded.

TRBV20-1	TRBJ2-7	TRBD2	-	TGCAGTGCTAGTGTCCCTTCGCTAGCGGGGGTGGTACTCTCCTACGAGCAGTACTTC	CSASVPSLAGVVLSYEQYF
TRBV7-2	TRBJ2-1	-	-	TGTGCCAGCAGCTTCGGATTATCTAGCTCCTACAATGAGCAGTTCTTC	CASSFGLSSSYNEQFF
TRBV19	TRBJ2-1	-	-	TGTGCCAGTAGAGTCTTGGCGGGCAATGAGCAGTTCTTC	CASRVLAGNEQFF
TRBV19	TRBJ2-2	-	-	TGTGCCAGTACCCAAAGGGACACCGGGGAGCTGTTTTTT	CASTQRDTGELFF
TRBV19	TRBJ2-1	TRBD2	-	TGTGCCAGTAGTATAACTAGCGGGAGTTGGAATGAGCAGTTCTTC	CASSITSGSWNEQFF
TRBV14	TRBJ2-5	-	-	TGTGCCAGCAGCCACTGGGACAGCGGGAGCAGAGAGACCCAGTACTTC	CASSHWDSGSRETQYF
TRBV30	TRBJ1-5	-	-	TGTGCCTGGAGTGCAGCGGTGAGCAATCAGCCCCAGCATTTT	CAWSAAVSNQPQHF
TRBV4-3	TRBJ1-6	TRBD1	-	TGCGCCAGCAGCCAACGATGGGACAGCTATAATTCACCCCTCCACTTT	CASSQRWDSYNSPLHF
TRBV27	TRBJ2-3	TRBD2	-	TGTGCCAGCACCATAGCGGGAGGGGTCCGGAGCACAGATACGCAGTATTTT	CASTIAGGVRSTDTQYF
TRBV20-1	TRBJ2-7	-	few	TGCAGTGCTAGTAGTGGCGGGTCCTACGAGCAGTACTTC	CSASSGGSYEQYF
TRBV5-1	TRBJ1-1	-	-	TGCGCCAGCAGCTTGGCCGTTAAGAACACTGAAGCTTTCTTT	CASSLAVKNTEAFF
TRBV28	TRBJ1-6	-	-	TGTGCCAGCACCCTATTGGGAGGGAAAGGTTCACCCCTCCACTTT	CASTLLGGKGSPLHF
TRBV28	TRBJ1-2	TRBD1	-	TGTGCCAGCAGCTACAAACGGACAGGGGGCCTTCGGGGCTACACCTTC	CASSYKRTGGLRGYTF
TRBV5-1	TRBJ2-7	TRBD1	-	TGCGCCAGCAGCTTGGGGGACAGGGGGAACGAGCAGTACTTC	CASSLGDRGNEQYF
TRBV14	TRBJ1-1	-	once	TGTGCCAGCAGCCAAGAAAATTTGGGTGCTGAAGCTTTCTTT	CASSQENLGAEAFF
TRBV2	TRBJ2-1	-	once	TGTGCCAGCAGTGTAGGGCGGAGCTCCTACAATGAGCAGTTCTTC	CASSVGRSSYNEQFF
TRBV28	TRBJ1-1	-	-	TGTGCCAGTCTCCTCGGCGAGGCTTTCTTT	CASLLGEAFF
TRBV19	TRBJ1-6	-	-	TGTGCCAGTAGTTCCAAATTGACAGGATGGAATTCACCCCTCCACTTT	CASSSKLTGWNSPLHF
TRBV15	TRBJ2-1	TRBD1	few	TGTGCCACCAGCCCGGGACAGGAATTTTACAATGAGCAGTTCTTC	CATSPGQEFYNEQFF
TRBV5-1	TRBJ1-4	TRBD1	-	TGCGCCAGCAGCTTCGGGACAGGGGATGAAAAACTGTTTTTT	CASSFGTGDEKLFF
TRBV28	TRBJ1-6	-	-	TGTGCCAGCAGCTCAAATTCACCCCTCCACTTT	CASSSNSPLHF
TRBV7-9	TRBJ2-5	-	-	TGTGCCAGCAGCTTATCTCGGGAGACCCAGTACTTC	CASSLSRETQYF
TRBV2	TRBJ1-2	-	-	TGTGCCAGCAGTGCTGAAGGGCATGGCTACACCTTC	CASSAEGHGYTF
TRBV18	TRBJ2-7	-	-	TGTGCCAGCTCACCCGGACTTTCCTACGAGCAGTACTTC	CASSPGLSYEQYF
TRBV6-2/TRBV6-3	TRBJ1-5	-	-	TGTGCCAGCAGTCCGCCGAATCAGCCCCAGCATTTT	CASSPPNQPQHF
TRBV6-1	TRBJ2-5	-	-	TGTGCCAGCAGTGAACAAAGTGAGACCCAGTACTTC	CASSEQSETQYF
TRBV9	TRBJ2-2	TRBD2	-	TGTGCCAGCAGCCCGGGACTAGCGAGGAACACCGGGGAGCTGTTTTTT	CASSPGLARNTGELFF
TRBV2	TRBJ2-3	-	-	TGTGCCAGCAGTGACTCGGCTAGCGGCACAGATACGCAGTATTTT	CASSDSASGTDTQYF